This T cell receptor (beta chain) was profiled in a study of blood T cell repertoires in COVID-19. As for the study in general: Acute-phase and convalescent COVID-19 samples originated in the United States, Italy and Spain. Sources were T cells, B-cell-depleted T cells, or PBMCs; the material itself was cDNA or gDNA.

As originally analysed: Nucleated cell counts were estimated from reference gene primer amplification. Assay: immunoSEQ multiplex PCR; the TCRdb copy retains only in-frame clones and omits some. D and trimming were read from the DNA, whereas the V and J calls and clone size are those reported in that table. Found here are about 250,000 clones, about four fifths of them singletons; the top ten hold about 4.5%. Sequenced: peripheral blood. This TCR came from a man in his forties or fifties with active or convalescent COVID-19.

CDR3 sequence (DNA): TGTGCCAGCAGCCCTCCCCGGGAAGAGACCCAGTACTTC. Translated: CASSPPREETQYF. This chain connects TRBV5-4 to TRBJ2-5; D not resolved. This CDR3 is built from 13 residues. Germline V lookup: CDR1 SGHNT, CDR2 YYREEE (reference sequence). The germline V and J ends were trimmed by 4 bases and 3 bases, with 10 bases remaining between them.